The present TCR beta chain was sequenced within a study of T cells in tuberculosis. Study in general: This South African cohort compared adolescents with or without latent tuberculosis against adults with active tuberculosis. Study findings and constraints: Active tuberculosis cases were adults; controls were adolescents. Active tuberculosis patients had shorter CDR3-alpha; the beta difference was nonsignificant. Active tuberculosis TCR-alpha repertoires lay closer to GMM-specific TCRs than IGRA-negative controls, suggesting clonal expansion.

The germline V gene has CDR1 SGHNT and CDR2 YENEEA. Trimming left V 5 bases short and J 5 bases short, with 15 bases between. The CDR3 covers 14 residues. Method: immunoSEQ multiplex PCR; TCRdb's copy keeps in-frame clones and lacks some. This sample has 35,000 to 50,000 clones; approximately 94% occur once, and the top ten carry about 2%. Turning to this clone: Its antigen is unidentified.

J is TRBJ1-1 and V is TRBV11-3, with D possibly TRBD1 on 5 matching bases. This receptor was obtained from a donor aged 10 to 29 with latent tuberculosis or without tuberculosis infection. Some clones in this sample may be carry-over from other donors' samples. The sequenced material came from PBMCs. The CDR3 loop reads CASSARGRLTEAFF. DNA for the CDR3: TGTGCCAGCAGCGCGCGGGGACGTTTAACTGAAGCTTTCTTT.